The 10 T cell receptor beta chains below were found in one sample sequenced in a study of blood T cells in healthy people across ages. Combining a sample-barcoded 5' primer with a J-beta primer mix, a second PCR ran for 7 to 11 cycles. Each CDR3 protein is one row after TCRdb ran MiXCR on the 5' RACE reads. This sample yields roughly 1,000,000 distinct CDR3 sequences, of which approximately 25% are seen a single time; around 0.75% belongs to the top ten. The same data also went into a second study, on T cells of mothers and their children.

Sequencing was done on a sample of blood. The receptors come from a girl aged 2 to 9 in good health.

The J gene is TRBJ1-1, the V gene TRBV6-2 or TRBV6-3; D is ambiguous. The V end was cut by 2 bases, the J end by 7 bases, with 5 bases between. The CDR3 sequence is 11 residues long. CDR1 is MNHEY, CDR2 SVGEGT, per germline. In DNA form, the CDR3 reads TGTGCCAGCAGTTACCCGGATGAAGCTTTCTTT. Translating gives CASSYPDEAFF.

V gene TRBV12-3 or TRBV12-4 combines with J gene TRBJ2-5; 9 positions match TRBD2. The CDR3 contains 16 residues. The V gene end was trimmed by 6 bases and the J gene end by 4 bases; junction bases not matched to a gene: 12. Here the CDR3 DNA reads TGTGCCAGCAGCGACGGTGTTCGTAGCGGGAGAGAGACCCAGTACTTC. Translating it yields CASSDGVRSGRETQYF.

There are a few counts of this clonotype. The chain links TRBV29-1 to TRBJ1-2; 8 nucleotides align to TRBD1. The CDR3 length is 12 residues. Germline-derived CDR1 and CDR2 are SQVTM and ANQGSEA. Trimming removed 4 bases from V and 8 bases from J; junction bases left unmatched: 6. CDR3 loop: CSVGTGTGGYTF. The CDR3 DNA reads as TGCAGCGTTGGTACCGGGACAGGAGGCTACACCTTC.

The rearrangement uses TRBV6-6 and TRBJ2-1; 7 positions match TRBD1. Germline V gene lookup returns CDR1 MNHNY and CDR2 SVGAGI (reference sequence). The CDR3 totals 16 residues. The V segment lost 2 bases and the J segment 5 bases; nucleotides outside the gene matches: 9. The CDR3 region is CASSYAWTGVHNEQFF. CDR3 nucleotide sequence: TGTGCCAGCAGTTACGCGTGGACAGGAGTTCACAATGAGCAGTTCTTC.

This clonotype was detected only a few times. This chain uses TRBV6-6 with TRBJ1-4; D not resolved. Deletions cut 6 bases from V and 7 bases from J, with 12 bases between. CDR3 length: 13 amino acids. From germline, CDR1 is MNHNY and CDR2 SVGAGI (reference sequence). The CDR3 nucleotides are TGTGCCAGCAGGCGTCTCGCTGTTGAAAAACTGTTTTTT. This sequence encodes CASRRLAVEKLFF.

This clonotype appeared a few times. This chain uses TRBV7-9 with TRBJ2-5, with D tentatively TRBD2 (6 bases). CDR1 SEHNR and CDR2 FQNEAQ come from the germline V gene (reference sequence). The germline V and J ends were trimmed by 5 bases and 0 bases, with 13 bases remaining between them. The CDR3 totals 15 residues. CDR3 DNA: TGTGCCAGCAGCCCTTTGGAGGGGTACCAAGAGACCCAGTACTTC. It is translated as CASSPLEGYQETQYF.

This chain joins TRBV5-6 and TRBJ2-3; D is unresolved. This CDR3 is built from 12 residues. Trimming removed 4 bases at V and 8 bases at J, with 11 bases between. Germline V gives CDR1 SGHDT, CDR2 YYEEEE. The CDR3 region has the DNA TGTGCCAGCAGCCAATTTGGGGTTACGCAGTATTTT. Amino acids: CASSQFGVTQYF.

The rearrangement joins TRBV29-1 to TRBJ2-5; the D gene is possibly TRBD1 (6 bases). The J call is uncertain, as TRBJ2-7 better fits the DNA end. CDR3 length: 13 amino acids. The germline CDR1 and CDR2 sequences are SQVTM and ANQGSEA. CDR3 sequence reads: CSAGRQAPYEQYF. In DNA form, the CDR3 reads TGCAGCGCCGGTCGACAGGCCCCCTACGAGCAGTACTTC.

The gene calls are TRBV2 and TRBJ2-5, with TRBD2 as a possible D gene (6 bases). Trimming shortened V by 8 bases and J by 3 bases, and 19 bases separated the two germline ends. The CDR3 is 15 amino acids. Germline V gene sequence: CDR1 SNHLY, CDR2 FYNNEI. The CDR3 coding sequence is TGTGCCAGCCAGTCCAGACTAGTTGGGGAAGAGACCCAGTACTTC. As protein: CASQSRLVGEETQYF. The full variable domain, in which reference TRBV2 and TRBJ2-5 provide the parts outside the CDR3, is EPEVTQTPSHQVTQMGQEVILRCVPISNHLYFYWYRQILGQKVEFLVSFYNNEISEKSEIFDDQFSVERPDGSNFTLKIRSTKLEDSAMYFCASQSRLVGEETQYFGPGTRLLVL.

This chain joins TRBV6-4 and TRBJ2-1; 12 positions agree with TRBD1. This CDR3 is 15 amino acids long. CDR1 and CDR2 from the germline V gene are MRHNA and SNTAGT. With V trimmed by 9 bases and J by 8 bases, 11 bases remained unmatched. The CDR3 is CASNHRDRGPDEQFF. Here the CDR3 DNA reads TGTGCCAGTAACCACCGGGACAGGGGGCCCGATGAGCAGTTCTTC.